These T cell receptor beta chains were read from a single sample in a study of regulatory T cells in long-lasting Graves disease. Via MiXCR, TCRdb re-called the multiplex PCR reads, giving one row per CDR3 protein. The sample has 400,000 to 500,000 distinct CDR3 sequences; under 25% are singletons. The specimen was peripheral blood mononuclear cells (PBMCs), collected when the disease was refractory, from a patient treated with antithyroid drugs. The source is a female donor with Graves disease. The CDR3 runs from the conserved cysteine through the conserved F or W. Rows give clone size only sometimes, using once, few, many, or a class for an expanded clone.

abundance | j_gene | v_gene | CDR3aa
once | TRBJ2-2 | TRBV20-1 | CSARPRGRVTGELFF
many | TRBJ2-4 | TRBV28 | CASSPKSLRGPAKNIQYF
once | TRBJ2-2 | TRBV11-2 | CASSQRETEELFF
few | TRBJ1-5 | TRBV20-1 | CSARAYRVGNQPQHF
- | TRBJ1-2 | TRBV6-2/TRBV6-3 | CASSYEGGVYGYTF
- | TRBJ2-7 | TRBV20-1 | CSAHQRLYEQYF
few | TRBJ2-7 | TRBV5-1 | CASSWKLTTSGSDEQYF
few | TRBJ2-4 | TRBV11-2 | CASSSEEGNIQYF
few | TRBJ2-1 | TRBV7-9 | CASSFLRLTGLENNEQFF
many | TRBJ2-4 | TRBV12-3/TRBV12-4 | CASSPGTGGSNIQYF
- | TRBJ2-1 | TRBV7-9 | CASSKTNRDTEQFF
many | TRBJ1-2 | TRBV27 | CASSSHGRAGYGYTF
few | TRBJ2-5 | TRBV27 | CASSGRLGQETQYF
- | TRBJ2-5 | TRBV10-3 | CAISESTGVETQYF
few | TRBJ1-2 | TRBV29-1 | CSVQDRGPYGYTF
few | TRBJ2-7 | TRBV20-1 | CSARATAGGEFYEQYF
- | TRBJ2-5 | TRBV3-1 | CASSQGLAGEKETQYF
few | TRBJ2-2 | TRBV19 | CASIESSSYTGELFF
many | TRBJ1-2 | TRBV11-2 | CASSPDSLDYTF
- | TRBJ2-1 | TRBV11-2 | CASSRNLGSGSEQFF
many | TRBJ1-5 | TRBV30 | CAWSGGQEQPQHF
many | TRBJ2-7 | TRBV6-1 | CASSRDRGGEQYF
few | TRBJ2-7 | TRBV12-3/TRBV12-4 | CASSYPGHLEYF
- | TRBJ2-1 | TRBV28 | CASSARQGARNEQFF
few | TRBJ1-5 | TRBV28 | CASSLGFQPQHF
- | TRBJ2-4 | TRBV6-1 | CASYEELAKNIQYF
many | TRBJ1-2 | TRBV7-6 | CASSLEAGGLHTF
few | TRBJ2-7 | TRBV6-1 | CASSPGTWSYEQYF
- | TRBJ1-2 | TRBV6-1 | CASRPGHQRHYTF
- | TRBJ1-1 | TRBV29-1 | CSVARRGFHEAFF
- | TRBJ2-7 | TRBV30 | CAWSSTGGTQQYF
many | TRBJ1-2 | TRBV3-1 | CASSHDGGYTF
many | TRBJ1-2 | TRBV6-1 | CASRPGDRGPHGYTF
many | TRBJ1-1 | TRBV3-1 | CASSQDFRALAEAFF
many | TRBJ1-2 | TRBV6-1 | CASSDNEYGYTF
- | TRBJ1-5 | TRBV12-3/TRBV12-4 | CASSSGWGQPQHF
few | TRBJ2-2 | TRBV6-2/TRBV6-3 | CASSSDTSTGELFF
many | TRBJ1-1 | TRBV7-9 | CASSSLPGLGETEAFF
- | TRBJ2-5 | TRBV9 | CASTRAGSGETQYF
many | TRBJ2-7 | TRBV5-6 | CASSVTSGYYEQYF
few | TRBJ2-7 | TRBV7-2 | CASQQREGYEQYF
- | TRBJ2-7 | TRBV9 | CASSPLGASSYEQYF
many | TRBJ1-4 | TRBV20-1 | CSASAAGAKKLFF
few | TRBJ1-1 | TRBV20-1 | CSANWRGNTEAFF
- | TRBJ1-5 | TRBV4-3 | CASSQETAGNQPQHF
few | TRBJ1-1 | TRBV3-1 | CASSPYGGQNTEAFF